This T cell receptor (beta chain) came from a study of breast tumors, draining lymph nodes, adjacent tissues. Points from the study as a whole: Data only fit, rather than demonstrated, lymph node origin of most tumor T cells. Tumor and nontumor repertoires were significantly more similar in luminal-like than in basal-like breast cancer. The data were judged consistent with most tumor T cells coming from lymph node and expanding in tumor.

TCRdb re-called the multiplex PCR reads through MiXCR, storing one row per CDR3 protein. Of some 66,000 distinct CDR3 sequences in the sample, approximately 57% were seen once. The length of the CDR3 is 16 residues. The germline gives CDR1 DFQATT, CDR2 SNEGSKA (reference sequence). Trimming at V came to 0 bases and at J to 4 bases, leaving 6 bases not matched to a gene. Concerning this clonotype itself: Its specificity is unknown.

The sequenced sample consisted of breast tumor tissue. The V call is TRBV20-1, the J call TRBJ2-3; 11 bases are a match to TRBD2. The clonotype originates from a female donor with breast cancer. Some clones in this sample may be carry-over from other donors' samples. The CDR3 sequence is CSARDPLAGEADTQYF. CDR3 nucleotide sequence: TGCAGTGCTAGAGATCCACTAGCGGGGGAGGCAGATACGCAGTATTTT.